The sequence of this T cell receptor (beta chain) was determined in a study of T cells after posttransplantation cyclophosphamide. Study conclusions and caveats: Skin or GI-infiltrating T cells shared few TRB sequences with blood. Recipient CMV seropositivity and CMV reactivation strongly tracked TRB clonality.

To note about this clone: Its antigen is unknown.

Data came from immunoSEQ multiplex PCR; TCRdb stores just in-frame clones and leaves some out. The sample lists around 37,000 clones; just under 80% were seen once. Busulfan-fludarabine conditioning, marrow transplant, and cyclophosphamide on days +3 and +4 were administered. V was pared by 2 bases and J by 0 bases, with 8 bases of the junction left unmatched. The CDR3 runs 17 residues. CDR1 MDHEN and CDR2 SYDVKM come from the germline V gene. The chain links TRBV28 to TRBJ2-3, with 7 bases fitting TRBD1. The receptor was isolated from a female patient aged 40-50 years who received an allogeneic stem cell transplant from a related donor, was CMV-positive, and had no GVHD. Part of the T cells may come from the graft donor. The material sequenced was CD4+ T cells sorted from blood, taken approximately 1,900 days after a stem cell transplant with posttransplant cyclophosphamide. CDR3: CASSLDQGVASTDTQYF. In DNA form, the CDR3 reads TGTGCCAGCAGTTTAGATCAGGGGGTGGCAAGCACAGATACGCAGTATTTT.